This TCR beta chain comes out of a study of blood T cell repertoires in COVID-19. Study summary: The samples span acute and convalescent COVID-19 from the United States, Italy and Spain. In each case, the material was cDNA or gDNA derived from T cells, B-cell-depleted T cells, or PBMCs.

V gave up 4 bases and J gave up 1 base; unmatched junction bases: 3. The germline gives CDR1 SQVTM, CDR2 ANQGSEA. The CDR3 contains 14 residues. In the original workflow: It was from reference gene primer amplification that nucleated cell counts were estimated. Sequenced by immunoSEQ multiplex PCR; TCRdb stores in-frame clones only, minus some. The DNA was the basis for D and trimming; V, J and clone size are from that table. The sample consists of around 130,000 clones, more than 70% of them appearing once. The source of this sequence is a man aged 55 to 70 with acute or convalescent COVID-19. The sample comprised peripheral blood. This sequence joins TRBV29-1 and TRBJ2-3; 9 bases match TRBD2. CDR3 region: CSVVKREGTDTQYF. Here the CDR3 DNA reads TGCAGCGTTGTTAAGCGGGAGGGCACAGATACGCAGTATTTT.